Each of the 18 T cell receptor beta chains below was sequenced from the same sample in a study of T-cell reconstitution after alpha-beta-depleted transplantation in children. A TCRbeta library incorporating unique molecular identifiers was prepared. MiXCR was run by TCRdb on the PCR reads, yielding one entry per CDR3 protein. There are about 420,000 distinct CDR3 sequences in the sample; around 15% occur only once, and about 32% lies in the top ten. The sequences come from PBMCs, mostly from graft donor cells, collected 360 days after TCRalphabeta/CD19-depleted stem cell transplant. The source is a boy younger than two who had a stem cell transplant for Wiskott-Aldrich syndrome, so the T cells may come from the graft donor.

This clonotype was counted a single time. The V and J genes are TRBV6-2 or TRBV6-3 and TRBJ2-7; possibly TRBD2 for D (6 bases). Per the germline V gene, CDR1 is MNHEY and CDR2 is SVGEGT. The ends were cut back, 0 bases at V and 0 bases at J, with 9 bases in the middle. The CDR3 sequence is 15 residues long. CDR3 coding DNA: TGTGCCAGCAGTTACTCGGGACTCAGCTCCTACGAGCAGTACTTC. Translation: CASSYSGLSSYEQYF.

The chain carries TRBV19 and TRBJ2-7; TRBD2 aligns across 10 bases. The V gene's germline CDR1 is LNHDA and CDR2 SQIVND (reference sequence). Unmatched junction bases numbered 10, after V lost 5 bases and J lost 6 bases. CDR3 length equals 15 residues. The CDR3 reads CASSPLGLAGAEQYF. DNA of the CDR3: TGTGCCAGTAGTCCCCTGGGGCTAGCGGGAGCCGAGCAGTACTTC.

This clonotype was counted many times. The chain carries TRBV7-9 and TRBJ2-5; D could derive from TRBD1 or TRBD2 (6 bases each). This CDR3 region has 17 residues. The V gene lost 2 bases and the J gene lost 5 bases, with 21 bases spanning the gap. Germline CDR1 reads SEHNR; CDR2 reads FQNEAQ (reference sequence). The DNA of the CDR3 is TGTGCCAGCAGCTTAAGATCGGGGGCGATACCGAAGGAGACCCAGTACTTC. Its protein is CASSLRSGAIPKETQYF.

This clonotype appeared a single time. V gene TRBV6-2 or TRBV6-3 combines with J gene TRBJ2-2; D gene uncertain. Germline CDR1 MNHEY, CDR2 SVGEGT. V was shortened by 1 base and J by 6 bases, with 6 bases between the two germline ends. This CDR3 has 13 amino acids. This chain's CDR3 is CASSYFSPGELFF. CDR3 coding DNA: TGTGCCAGCAGTTACTTTAGCCCCGGGGAGCTGTTTTTT.

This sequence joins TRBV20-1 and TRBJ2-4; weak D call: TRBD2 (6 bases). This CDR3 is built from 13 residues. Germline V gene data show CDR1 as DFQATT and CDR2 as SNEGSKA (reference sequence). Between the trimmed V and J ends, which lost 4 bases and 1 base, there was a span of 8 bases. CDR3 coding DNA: TGCAGTGCTATCAGCGGGGCCAAAAACATTCAGTACTTC. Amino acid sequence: CSAISGAKNIQYF.

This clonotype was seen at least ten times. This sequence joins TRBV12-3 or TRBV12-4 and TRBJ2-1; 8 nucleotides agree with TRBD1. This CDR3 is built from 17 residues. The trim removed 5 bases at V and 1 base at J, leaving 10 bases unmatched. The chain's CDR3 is CASSRFPGQASYNEQFF. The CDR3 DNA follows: TGTGCCAGCAGTAGATTTCCGGGACAGGCATCCTACAATGAGCAGTTCTTC.

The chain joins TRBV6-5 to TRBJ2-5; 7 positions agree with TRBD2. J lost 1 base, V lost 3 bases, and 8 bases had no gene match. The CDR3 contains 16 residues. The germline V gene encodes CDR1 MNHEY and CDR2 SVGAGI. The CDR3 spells CASSYLGRGRQETQYF. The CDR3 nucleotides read TGTGCCAGCAGTTATCTAGGGAGGGGACGCCAAGAGACCCAGTACTTC.

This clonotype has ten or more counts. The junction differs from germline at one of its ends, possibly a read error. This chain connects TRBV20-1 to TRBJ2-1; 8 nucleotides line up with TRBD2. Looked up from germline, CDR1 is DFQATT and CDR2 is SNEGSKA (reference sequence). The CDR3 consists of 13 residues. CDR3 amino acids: CSARAGAYNEQFF. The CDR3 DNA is TGCAGTGCCCGAGCGGGAGCCTATAATGAGCAGTTCTTC.

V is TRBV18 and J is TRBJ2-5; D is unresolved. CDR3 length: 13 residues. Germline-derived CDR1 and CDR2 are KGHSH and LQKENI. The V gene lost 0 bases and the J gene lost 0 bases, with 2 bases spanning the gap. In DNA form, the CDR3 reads TGTGCCAGCTCACCACCGGACCAAGAGACCCAGTACTTC. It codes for CASSPPDQETQYF.

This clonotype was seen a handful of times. The CDR3 nucleotides are TGCGCCAGCAGCCAAGTTTTTAATGAGCAGTTCTTC. Its protein is CASSQVFNEQFF. V gene TRBV4-1 combines with J gene TRBJ2-1, with D unresolved. The CDR3 is 12 residues long. The V gene lost 1 base and the J gene lost 7 bases, with 5 bases spanning the gap. Germline-derived CDR1 and CDR2 are MGHRA and YSYEKL.

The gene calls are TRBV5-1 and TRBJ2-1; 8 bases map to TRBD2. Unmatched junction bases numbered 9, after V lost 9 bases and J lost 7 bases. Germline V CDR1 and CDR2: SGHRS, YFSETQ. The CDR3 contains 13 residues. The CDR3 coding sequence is TGCGCCACCGCCAGCGGGAGAGGGAATGAGCAGTTCTTC. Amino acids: CATASGRGNEQFF.

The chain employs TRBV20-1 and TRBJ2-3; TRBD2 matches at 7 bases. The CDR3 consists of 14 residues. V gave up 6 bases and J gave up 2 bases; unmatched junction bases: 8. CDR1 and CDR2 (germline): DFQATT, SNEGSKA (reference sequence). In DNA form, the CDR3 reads TGCAGTGCGCGGGACTACCTTAACACAGATACGCAGTATTTT. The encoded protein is CSARDYLNTDTQYF.

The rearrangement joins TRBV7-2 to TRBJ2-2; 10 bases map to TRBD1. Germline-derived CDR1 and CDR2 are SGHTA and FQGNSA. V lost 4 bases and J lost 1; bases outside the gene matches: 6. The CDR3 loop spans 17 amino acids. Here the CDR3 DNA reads TGTGCCAGCAGCTCTCGACAGGGGGCCATGAACACCGGGGAGCTGTTTTTT. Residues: CASSSRQGAMNTGELFF.

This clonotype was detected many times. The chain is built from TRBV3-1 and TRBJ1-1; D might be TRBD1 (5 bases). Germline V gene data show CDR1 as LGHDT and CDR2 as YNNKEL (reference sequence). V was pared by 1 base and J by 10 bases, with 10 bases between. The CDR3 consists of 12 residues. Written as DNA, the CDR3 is TGTGCCAGCAGCCAAGGAGCCACAGGAGCTTTCTTT. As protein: CASSQGATGAFF.

The CDR3 DNA reads TGCGCCAGCAGCCAAGGGGCCTTGACCTACAATGAGCAGTTCTTC. This gives the protein CASSQGALTYNEQFF. The V call is TRBV4-1, the J call TRBJ2-1; D not certain. Germline lookup yields CDR1 MGHRA and CDR2 YSYEKL. The ends were cut back, 1 base at V and 2 bases at J, with 9 bases in the middle. This CDR3 region has 15 residues.

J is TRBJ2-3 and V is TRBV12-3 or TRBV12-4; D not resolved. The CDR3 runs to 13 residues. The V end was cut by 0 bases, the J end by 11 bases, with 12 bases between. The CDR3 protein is CASSLASAHRQYF. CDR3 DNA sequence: TGTGCCAGCAGTTTAGCGAGCGCCCACAGGCAGTATTTT.

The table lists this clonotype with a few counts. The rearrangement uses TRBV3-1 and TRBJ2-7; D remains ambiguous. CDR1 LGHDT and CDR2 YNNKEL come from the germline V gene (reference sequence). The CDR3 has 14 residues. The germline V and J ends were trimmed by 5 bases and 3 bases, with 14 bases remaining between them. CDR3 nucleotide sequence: TGTGCCAGCAGCGACCACGACGGCCTCTACGAGCAGTACTTC. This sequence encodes CASSDHDGLYEQYF.

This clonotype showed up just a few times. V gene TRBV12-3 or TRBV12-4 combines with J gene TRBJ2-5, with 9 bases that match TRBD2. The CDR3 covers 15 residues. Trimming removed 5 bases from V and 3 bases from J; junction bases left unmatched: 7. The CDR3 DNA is TGTGCCAGCAGTGGACTAGCGCCCTTAGAAGAGACCCAGTACTTC. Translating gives CASSGLAPLEETQYF.